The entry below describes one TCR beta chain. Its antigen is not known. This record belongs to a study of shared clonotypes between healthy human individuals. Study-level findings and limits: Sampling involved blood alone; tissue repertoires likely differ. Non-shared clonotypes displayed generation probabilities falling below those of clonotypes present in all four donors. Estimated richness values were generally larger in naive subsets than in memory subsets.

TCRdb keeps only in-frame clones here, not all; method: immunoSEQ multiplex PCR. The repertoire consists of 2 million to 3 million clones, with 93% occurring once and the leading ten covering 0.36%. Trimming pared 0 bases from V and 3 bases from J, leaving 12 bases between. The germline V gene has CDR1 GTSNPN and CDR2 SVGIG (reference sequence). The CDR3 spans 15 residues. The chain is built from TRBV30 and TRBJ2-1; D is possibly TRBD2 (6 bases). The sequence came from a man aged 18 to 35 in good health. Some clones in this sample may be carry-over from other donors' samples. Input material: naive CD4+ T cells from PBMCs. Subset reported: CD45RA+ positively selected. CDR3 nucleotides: TGTGCCTGGAGTGTACTCGGGGGTCTCTACAATGAGCAGTTCTTC. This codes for CAWSVLGGLYNEQFF.